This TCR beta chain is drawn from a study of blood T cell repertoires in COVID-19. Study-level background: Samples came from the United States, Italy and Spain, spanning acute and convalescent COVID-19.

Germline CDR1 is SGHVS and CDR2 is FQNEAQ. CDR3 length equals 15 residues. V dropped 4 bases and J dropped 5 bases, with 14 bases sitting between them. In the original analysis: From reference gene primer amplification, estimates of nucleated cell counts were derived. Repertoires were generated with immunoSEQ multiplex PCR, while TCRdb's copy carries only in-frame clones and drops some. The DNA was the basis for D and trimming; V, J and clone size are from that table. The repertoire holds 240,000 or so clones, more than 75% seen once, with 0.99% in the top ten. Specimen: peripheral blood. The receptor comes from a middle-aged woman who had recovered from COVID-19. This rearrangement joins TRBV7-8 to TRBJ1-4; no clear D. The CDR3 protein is CASSSYRSPNEKLFF. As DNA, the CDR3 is TGTGCCAGCAGCTCCTACAGAAGCCCGAATGAAAAACTGTTTTTT.